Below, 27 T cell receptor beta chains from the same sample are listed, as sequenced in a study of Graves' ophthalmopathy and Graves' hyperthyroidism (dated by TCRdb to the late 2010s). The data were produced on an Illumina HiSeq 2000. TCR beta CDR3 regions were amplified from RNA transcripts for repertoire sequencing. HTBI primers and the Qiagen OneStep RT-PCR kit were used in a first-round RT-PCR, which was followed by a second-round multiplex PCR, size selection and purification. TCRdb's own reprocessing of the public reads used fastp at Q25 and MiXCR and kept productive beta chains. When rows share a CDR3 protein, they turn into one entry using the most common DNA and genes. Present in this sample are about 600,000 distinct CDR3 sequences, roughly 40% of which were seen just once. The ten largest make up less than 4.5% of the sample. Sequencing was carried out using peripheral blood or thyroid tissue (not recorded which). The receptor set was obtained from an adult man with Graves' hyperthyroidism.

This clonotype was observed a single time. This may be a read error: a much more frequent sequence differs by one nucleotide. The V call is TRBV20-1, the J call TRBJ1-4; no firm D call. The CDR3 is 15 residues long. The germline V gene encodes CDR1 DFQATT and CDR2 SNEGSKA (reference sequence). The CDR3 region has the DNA TGCAGTGGTAGAGATTCCTCCATGGGAGAGGAAAAACTGTTTTTT. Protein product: CSGRDSSMGEEKLFF.

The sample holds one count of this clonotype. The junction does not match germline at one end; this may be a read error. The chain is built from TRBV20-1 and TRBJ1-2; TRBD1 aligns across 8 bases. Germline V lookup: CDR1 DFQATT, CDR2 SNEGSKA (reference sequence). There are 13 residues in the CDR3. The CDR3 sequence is CSARARTGNGYTF. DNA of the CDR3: TGCAGTGCCAGAGCACGGACAGGGAATGGCTACACCTTC.

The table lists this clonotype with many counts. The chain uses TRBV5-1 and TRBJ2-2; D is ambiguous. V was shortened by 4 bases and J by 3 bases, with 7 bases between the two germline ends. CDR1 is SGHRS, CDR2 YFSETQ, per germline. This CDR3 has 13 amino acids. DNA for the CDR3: TGCGCCAGCAGCGAGGTGGACACCGGGGAGCTGTTTTTT. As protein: CASSEVDTGELFF.

CDR3 DNA sequence: TGTGCCAGCAGCTCCGGGAACGACAATGAGCAGTTCTTT. It translates to CASSSGNDNEQFF. The J gene is TRBJ1-1, the V gene TRBV7-9; D gene uncertain. The germline V and J ends were trimmed by 4 bases and 14 bases, with 20 bases remaining between them. Germline loops: CDR1 SEHNR, CDR2 FQNEAQ (reference sequence). The CDR3 spans 13 residues.

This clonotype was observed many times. The CDR3 protein is CASSWGGTEAFF. CDR3 sequence (DNA): TGTGCCAGCAGCTGGGGGGGCACTGAAGCTTTCTTT. The J gene is TRBJ1-1, the V gene TRBV7-9, with D perhaps matching TRBD1 (5 bases). Trimming removed 4 bases at V and 4 bases at J, with 7 bases between. The CDR3 spans 12 residues. Germline loops: CDR1 SEHNR, CDR2 FQNEAQ (reference sequence). Complete variable domain (other parts from reference TRBV7-9 and TRBJ1-1): DTGVSQNPRHKITKRGQNVTFRCDPISEHNRLYWYRQTLGQGPEFLTYFQNEAQLEKSRLLSDRFSAERPKGSFSTLEIQRTEQGDSAMYLCASSWGGTEAFFGQGTRLTVV.

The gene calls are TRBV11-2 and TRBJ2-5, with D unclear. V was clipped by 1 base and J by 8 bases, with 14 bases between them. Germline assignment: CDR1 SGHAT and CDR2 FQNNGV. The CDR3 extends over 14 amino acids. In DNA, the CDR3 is TGTGCCAGCAGCTTAGGGACCGGAATCGACACCCAGTACTTC. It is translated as CASSLGTGIDTQYF. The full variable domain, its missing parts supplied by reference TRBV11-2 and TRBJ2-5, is EAGVAQSPRYKIIEKRQSVAFWCNPISGHATLYWYQQILGQGPKLLIQFQNNGVVDDSQLPKDRFSAERLKGVDSTLKIQPAKLEDSAVYLCASSLGTGIDTQYFGPGTRLLVL.

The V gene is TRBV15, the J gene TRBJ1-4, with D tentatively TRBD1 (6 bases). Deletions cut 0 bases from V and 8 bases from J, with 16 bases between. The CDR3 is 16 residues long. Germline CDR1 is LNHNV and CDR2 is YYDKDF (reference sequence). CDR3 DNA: TGTGCCACCAGCAGAGATCTTCACAGGGCGGGCGAAAAACTGTTTTTT. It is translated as CATSRDLHRAGEKLFF.

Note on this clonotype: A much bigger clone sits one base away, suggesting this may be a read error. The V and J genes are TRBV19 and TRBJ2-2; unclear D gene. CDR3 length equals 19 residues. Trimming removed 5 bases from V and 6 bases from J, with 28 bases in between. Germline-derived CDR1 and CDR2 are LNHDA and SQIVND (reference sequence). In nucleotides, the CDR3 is TGTGCCAGTAGTGCTGACAAGAAACTTTCTCCCATCCCCGCCGGGGAGCTGTTTTTT. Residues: CASSADKKLSPIPAGELFF.

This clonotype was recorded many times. This CDR3 is CASSKDSLSNQPQHF. The CDR3 nucleotides read TGTGCCAGCAGTAAGGACAGTCTAAGCAATCAGCCCCAGCATTTT. The chain couples TRBV6-5 to TRBJ1-5, with D possibly being TRBD1 (6 bases). This CDR3 has 15 amino acids. In germline, CDR1 is MNHEY, CDR2 SVGAGI. V was cut by 5 bases and J by 1 base, with 12 bases left in between.

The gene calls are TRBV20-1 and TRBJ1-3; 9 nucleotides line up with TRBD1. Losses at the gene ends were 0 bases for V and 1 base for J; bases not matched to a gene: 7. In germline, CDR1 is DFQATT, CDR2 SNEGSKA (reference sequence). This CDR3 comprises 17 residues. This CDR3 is CSARDPDRGRSGNTIYF. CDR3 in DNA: TGCAGTGCTAGAGATCCCGACAGGGGGAGATCTGGAAACACCATATATTTT.

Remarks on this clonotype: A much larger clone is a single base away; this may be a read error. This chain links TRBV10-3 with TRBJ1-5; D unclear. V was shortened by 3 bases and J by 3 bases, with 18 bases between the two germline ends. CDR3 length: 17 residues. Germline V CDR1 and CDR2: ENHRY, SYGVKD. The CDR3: CAISDNYGADPNQPQHF. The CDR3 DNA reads TGTGCCATCAGTGACAATTACGGCGCGGATCCCAATCAGCCCCAGCATTTT.

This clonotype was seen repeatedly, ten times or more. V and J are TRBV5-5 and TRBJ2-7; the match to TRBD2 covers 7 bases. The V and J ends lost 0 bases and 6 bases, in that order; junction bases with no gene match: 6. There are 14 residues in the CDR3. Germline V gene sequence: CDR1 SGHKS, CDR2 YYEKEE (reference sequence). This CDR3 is CASSLGGTIAEQYF. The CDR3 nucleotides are TGTGCCAGCAGCTTGGGTGGGACTATCGCCGAGCAGTACTTC.

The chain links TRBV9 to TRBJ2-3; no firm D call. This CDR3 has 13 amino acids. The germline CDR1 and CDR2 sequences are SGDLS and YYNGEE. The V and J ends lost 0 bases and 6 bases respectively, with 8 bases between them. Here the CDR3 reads CASSVETWDTQYF. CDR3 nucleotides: TGTGCCAGCAGCGTAGAAACGTGGGATACGCAGTATTTT.

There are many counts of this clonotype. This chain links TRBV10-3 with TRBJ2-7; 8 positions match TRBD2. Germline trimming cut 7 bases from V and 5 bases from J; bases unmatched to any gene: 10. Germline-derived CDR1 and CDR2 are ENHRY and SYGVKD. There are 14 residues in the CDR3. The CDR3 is CAIKREIQLHEQYF. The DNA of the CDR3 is TGTGCCATCAAGCGGGAGATCCAACTCCACGAGCAGTACTTC.

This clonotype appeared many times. The CDR3 loop reads CASSTNPGLAGAYEQYF. The CDR3 bases are TGTGCCAGCAGCACGAACCCCGGACTAGCGGGAGCTTACGAGCAGTACTTC. The rearrangement uses TRBV7-8 and TRBJ2-7; 13 bases match TRBD2. Trimming at V came to 5 bases and at J to 4 bases, leaving 11 bases not matched to a gene. Germline V gene data show CDR1 as SGHVS and CDR2 as FQNEAQ. The CDR3 loop spans 17 amino acids.

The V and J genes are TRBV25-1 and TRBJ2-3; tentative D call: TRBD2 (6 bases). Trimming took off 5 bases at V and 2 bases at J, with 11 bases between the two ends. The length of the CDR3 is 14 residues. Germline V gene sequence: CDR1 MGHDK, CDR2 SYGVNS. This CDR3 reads CASSPEGLTDTQYF. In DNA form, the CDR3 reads TGTGCCAGCAGTCCGGAGGGACTCACAGATACGCAGTATTTT.

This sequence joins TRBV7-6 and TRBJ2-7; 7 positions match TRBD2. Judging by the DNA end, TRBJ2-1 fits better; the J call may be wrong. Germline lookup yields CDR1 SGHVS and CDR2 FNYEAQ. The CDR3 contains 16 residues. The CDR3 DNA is TGTGCCAGCAGCTTTTCGGCGGGAGAGGCCTACAATGAGCAGTTCTTC. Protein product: CASSFSAGEAYNEQFF.

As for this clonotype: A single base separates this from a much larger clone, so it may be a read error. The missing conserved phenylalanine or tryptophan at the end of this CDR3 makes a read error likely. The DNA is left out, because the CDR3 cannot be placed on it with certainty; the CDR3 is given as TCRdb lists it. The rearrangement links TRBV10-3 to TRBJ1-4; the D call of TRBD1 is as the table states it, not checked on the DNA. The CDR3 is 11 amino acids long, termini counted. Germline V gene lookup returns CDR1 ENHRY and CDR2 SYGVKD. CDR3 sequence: CAISVRTPGVC.

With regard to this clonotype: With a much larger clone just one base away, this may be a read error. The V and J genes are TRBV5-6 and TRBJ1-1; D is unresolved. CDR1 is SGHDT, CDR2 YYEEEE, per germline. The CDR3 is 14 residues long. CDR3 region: CASSSGVGVTEASF. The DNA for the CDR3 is TGTGCCAGCAGCTCCGGGGTGGGTGTCACTGAAGCTTCCTTT.

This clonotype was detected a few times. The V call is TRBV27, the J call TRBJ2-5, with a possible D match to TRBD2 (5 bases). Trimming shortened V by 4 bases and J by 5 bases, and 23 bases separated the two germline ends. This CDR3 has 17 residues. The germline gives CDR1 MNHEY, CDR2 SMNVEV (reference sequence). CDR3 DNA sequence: TGTGCCAGCAGTTCCATGCCCCCGGACTTTCCGGGGGAGACCCAGTACTTC. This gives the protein CASSSMPPDFPGETQYF.

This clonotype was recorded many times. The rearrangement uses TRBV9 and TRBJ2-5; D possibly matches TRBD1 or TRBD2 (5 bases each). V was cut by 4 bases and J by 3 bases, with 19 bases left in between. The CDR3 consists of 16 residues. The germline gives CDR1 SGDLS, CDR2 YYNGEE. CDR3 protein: CASSLRDHPREETQYF. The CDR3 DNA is TGTGCCAGCAGCCTACGGGACCACCCGCGAGAAGAGACCCAGTACTTC.

The CDR3 sequence: CAGIAGGVLKDSGNTIYF. The CDR3 nucleotides read TGTGCCGGCATAGCGGGAGGGGTACTGAAAGACTCTGGAAACACCATATATTTT. This chain connects TRBV7-3 to TRBJ1-3, with D possibly matching TRBD1 (5 bases). CDR3 length: 18 amino acids. Trimming took 11 bases from V and 0 from J, leaving 26 bases between them. Germline CDR1 is SGHTA and CDR2 is FQGTGA. The full variable domain, completed using reference TRBV7-3 and TRBJ1-3, is GAGVSQTPSNKVTEKGKYVELRCDPISGHTALYWYRQSLGQGPEFLIYFQGTGAADDSGLPNDRFFAVRPEGSVSTLKIQRTERGDSAVYLCAGIAGGVLKDSGNTIYFGEGSWLTVV.

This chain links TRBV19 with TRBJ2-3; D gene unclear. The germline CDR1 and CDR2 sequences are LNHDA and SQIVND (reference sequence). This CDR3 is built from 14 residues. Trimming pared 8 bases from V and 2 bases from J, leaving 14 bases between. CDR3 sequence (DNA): TGTGCCAGTTCACCGGCTACTAACACAGATACGCAGTATTTT. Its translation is CASSPATNTDTQYF.

CDR3: CAIRSASGQGTQYF. The CDR3 coding sequence is TGTGCCATCAGGAGTGCTAGTGGGCAGGGGACCCAGTACTTC. The chain employs TRBV10-3 and TRBJ2-5; maybe TRBD1 (5 bases). CDR3 size: 14 residues. Looked up from germline, CDR1 is ENHRY and CDR2 is SYGVKD. Trimming removed 6 bases at V and 7 bases at J, with 18 bases between.

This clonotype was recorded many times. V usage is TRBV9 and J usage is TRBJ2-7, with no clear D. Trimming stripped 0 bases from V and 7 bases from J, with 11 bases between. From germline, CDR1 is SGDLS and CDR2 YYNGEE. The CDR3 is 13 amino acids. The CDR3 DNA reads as TGTGCCAGCAGCGTAGGCGTGGTCGGGGAGCAGTACTTC. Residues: CASSVGVVGEQYF.

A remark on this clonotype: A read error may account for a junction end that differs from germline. CDR3 coding DNA: TGTGCCAGCGGACAGGTCGGGCCCTTC. It translates to CASGQVGPF. V and J are TRBV2 and TRBJ1-2; 7 nucleotides line up with TRBD1. The CDR3 length is 9 residues. CDR1 and CDR2 (germline): SNHLY, FYNNEI.

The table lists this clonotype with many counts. The chain's CDR3 is CASSLDTGYSNQPQHF. CDR3 coding DNA: TGTGCCAGCAGCCTCGACACGGGTTATAGCAATCAGCCCCAGCATTTT. This chain connects TRBV12-3 or TRBV12-4 to TRBJ1-5; no firm D call. The V and J ends lost 6 bases and 0 bases respectively, with 15 bases between them. The CDR3 extends over 16 amino acids.